This is a list of T cell receptor beta chains from one sample in a study of T cell changes during pregnancy in multiple sclerosis. Sequencing used immunoSEQ multiplex PCR; TCRdb keeps in-frame clones, though not all of them. This table holds roughly 79,000 clones, around nine tenths found once. The sample was CD4+ T cells from peripheral blood mononuclear cells, taken before pregnancy. The receptors shown here come from a female donor with multiple sclerosis, enrolled in a pregnancy study. Each CDR3 is given with its conserved first and last residue. A D gene is named only where the DNA matches it firmly. Clone size appears in some rows only: once, few, many, or a class for an expanded clone.

>TRBV7-8|NA|TRBJ2-7|TRBD2
CASSSLGTSGYEQYF
TGTGCCAGCAGCTCCCTAGGGACTAGCGGCTACGAGCAGTACTTC
>TRBV9|once|TRBJ1-2|NA
CASSPQGGGLYGYTF
TGTGCCAGCAGCCCCCAGGGTGGGGGACTGTATGGCTACACCTTC
>TRBV19|NA|TRBJ1-5|NA
CASMISRVGQPQHF
TGTGCCAGTATGATTTCTCGGGTTGGACAGCCCCAGCATTTT
>TRBV20-1|NA|TRBJ2-7|NA
CSASGATF
TGCAGTGCTAGTGGGGCCACCTTC
>TRBV5-4|NA|TRBJ1-2|TRBD1
CASTPGQVKPSFGYTF
TGTGCCAGCACGCCGGGACAGGTAAAACCCTCCTTCGGCTACACCTTC
>TRBV2|once|TRBJ1-2|NA
CASSETPPDLVYGYTF
TGTGCCAGCAGTGAGACCCCCCCGGACTTGGTATATGGCTACACCTTC
>TRBV6-5|NA|TRBJ2-2|NA
CASSRGYRELFF
TGTGCCAGCAGCCGGGGGTACAGGGAGCTGTTTTTT
>TRBV29-1|NA|TRBJ2-3|TRBD2
CSVPHPRGGVGTDTQYF
TGCAGCGTCCCTCACCCCCGCGGGGGAGTGGGAACAGATACGCAGTATTTT
>TRBV18|NA|TRBJ2-5|NA
CASSGQTQETQYF
TGTGCCAGCTCAGGACAGACCCAAGAGACCCAGTACTTC
>TRBV2|NA|TRBJ2-3|TRBD2
CASSETSVSTDTQYF
TGTGCCAGCAGTGAGACTAGCGTTAGCACAGATACGCAGTATTTT
>TRBV5-1|NA|TRBJ2-7|TRBD2
CASSLDWGGKIPGLANYEQYF
TGCGCCAGCAGCTTGGACTGGGGCGGGAAAATTCCGGGACTAGCGAACTACGAGCAGTACTTC
>TRBV7-8|NA|TRBJ2-1|TRBD2
CASSLARTSGYNEQFF
TGTGCCAGCAGCTTAGCGCGCACTAGCGGCTACAATGAGCAGTTCTTC
>TRBV5-1|NA|TRBJ1-1|NA
CASSLALGNTEAFF
TGCGCCAGCAGCTTAGCGTTAGGGAACACTGAAGCTTTCTTT
>TRBV9|once|TRBJ1-4|TRBD1
CASSFTGAPNEKLFF
TGTGCCAGCAGCTTCACAGGGGCACCTAATGAAAAACTGTTTTTT
>TRBV5-1|NA|TRBJ1-5|TRBD1
CASSLGQGSQPQHF
TGCGCCAGCAGCTTGGGACAGGGTAGTCAGCCCCAGCATTTT
>TRBV6-1|NA|TRBJ1-4|NA
CASSGGPSANEKLFF
TGTGCCAGCAGCGGAGGACCGTCGGCTAATGAAAAACTGTTTTTT
>TRBV29-1|NA|TRBJ2-1|NA
CSVERTEYNEQFF
TGCAGCGTTGAAAGGACAGAATACAATGAGCAGTTCTTC
>TRBV4-1|NA|TRBJ2-1|NA
CASSQAGTNNEQFF
TGCGCCAGCAGCCAAGCCGGGACAAACAATGAGCAGTTCTTC
>TRBV28|NA|TRBJ1-4|NA
CASSFGGTNEKLFF
TGTGCCAGCAGTTTTGGAGGAACTAATGAAAAACTGTTTTTT
>TRBV28|NA|TRBJ2-2|TRBD2
CASSPSGGAITGELFF
TGTGCCAGCAGTCCTAGCGGGGGGGCGATCACCGGGGAGCTGTTTTTT
>TRBV6-6|NA|TRBJ1-6|NA
CASSYSSGAASPLHF
TGTGCCAGCAGTTACTCCAGCGGCGCAGCCTCACCCCTCCACTTT
>TRBV5-4|few|TRBJ2-1|TRBD2
CASSHGLAGSGNEQFF
TGTGCCAGCAGCCATGGACTAGCGGGGTCCGGGAATGAGCAGTTCTTC
>TRBV6-1|once|TRBJ1-1|TRBD1
CASSEIQGGTEAFF
TGTGCCAGCAGTGAAATCCAGGGGGGCACTGAAGCTTTCTTT
>TRBV12-5|NA|TRBJ1-2|NA
CASGFNGEHQGYTF
TGTGCTAGTGGTTTTAACGGGGAGCACCAGGGCTACACCTTC
>TRBV9|NA|TRBJ2-7|TRBD1
CASSPRQGATYEQYF
TGTGCCAGCAGCCCTCGACAGGGGGCCACCTACGAGCAGTACTTC
>TRBV7-2|NA|TRBJ2-4|TRBD2
CASSLGLAGGGWGNIQYF
TGTGCCAGCAGCTTAGGACTAGCGGGGGGGGGTTGGGGAAACATTCAGTACTTC
>TRBV2|NA|TRBJ2-7|NA
CASSSQGATYEQYF
TGTGCCAGCAGTTCACAGGGCGCCACCTACGAGCAGTACTTC
>TRBV6-6|NA|TRBJ2-7|NA
CASSYSERPYF
TGTGCCAGCAGTTACTCGGAGCGACCGTACTTC
>TRBV2|NA|TRBJ1-1|NA
CASGGDLNTEAFF
TGTGCCAGCGGGGGGGACTTAAACACTGAAGCTTTCTTT
>TRBV7-2|NA|TRBJ1-4|NA
CASSPIPRGALHEKLFF
TGTGCCAGCAGCCCCATTCCTCGGGGGGCTTTACATGAAAAACTGTTTTTT
>TRBV11-2|NA|TRBJ2-2|NA
CASSFRVSTGELFF
TGTGCCAGCAGCTTTCGGGTTTCTACCGGGGAGCTGTTTTTT
>TRBV6-6|NA|TRBJ1-2|NA
CASSSQGRVGYTF
TGTGCCAGCAGTTCACAGGGCCGGGTAGGCTACACCTTC
>TRBV6-1|NA|TRBJ1-2|TRBD1
CASSAQGAGYGYTF
TGTGCCAGCAGTGCACAGGGGGCTGGCTATGGCTACACCTTC
>TRBV5-1|many|TRBJ1-2|TRBD1
CASRLGQGVPGYTF
TGCGCCAGCAGGTTGGGACAGGGTGTTCCTGGCTACACCTTC
>TRBV27|NA|TRBJ2-7|TRBD2
CASSQRRTSGVDEQYF
TGTGCCAGCAGTCAACGAAGGACTAGCGGGGTAGACGAGCAGTACTTC
>TRBV11-3|NA|TRBJ1-3|NA
CASSLDNRNTIYF
TGTGCCAGCAGCTTAGATAACAGAAACACCATATATTTT
>TRBV7-9|NA|TRBJ1-4|NA
CASSLVRSENEKLFF
TGTGCCAGCAGCTTAGTACGATCGGAGAATGAAAAACTGTTTTTT
>TRBV5-1|NA|TRBJ2-2|TRBD1
CASSLDPGGGELFF
TGCGCCAGCAGCTTGGATCCAGGGGGCGGGGAGCTGTTTTTT
>TRBV19|once|TRBJ2-2|NA
CASSRQGGGELFF
TGTGCCAGTAGTCGGCAGGGCGGCGGGGAGCTGTTTTTT
>TRBV21-1|NA|TRBJ2-7|NA
CASSQWREVREQYF
TGTGCCAGCAGCCAGTGGAGGGAGGTAAGGGAGCAGTACTTC
>TRBV10-2|few|TRBJ1-6|NA
CASSSNTNSPLHF
TGCGCCAGCAGTAGTAATACAAATTCACCCCTCCACTTT
>TRBV10-1|NA|TRBJ2-7|TRBD2
CASSEGTSGKSSGSGEQYF
TGCGCCAGCAGTGAAGGGACTAGCGGGAAATCCAGCGGTTCTGGCGAGCAGTACTTC
>TRBV7-6|NA|TRBJ2-1|TRBD2
CASSLGLAGGHEQFF
TGTGCCAGCAGCTTAGGACTAGCGGGGGGGCATGAGCAGTTCTTC
>TRBV29-1|NA|TRBJ2-1|TRBD1
CSVAGTGVNEQFF
TGCAGCGTTGCCGGGACAGGGGTCAATGAGCAGTTCTTC
>TRBV7-2|NA|TRBJ2-5|NA
CASRNVACQETQYF
TGTGCCAGCCGAAACGTAGCGTGTCAAGAGACCCAGTACTTC
>TRBV6-5|NA|TRBJ1-4|NA
CASSYGRVGEKLFF
TGTGCCAGCAGTTACGGGAGGGTTGGGGAAAAACTGTTTTTT
>TRBV9|NA|TRBJ2-7|TRBD1
CASSVGGTGIAEQYF
TGTGCCAGCAGCGTAGGTGGGACAGGGATCGCCGAGCAGTACTTC
>TRBV5-5|NA|TRBJ1-1|NA
CASSLVWGGEAFF
TGTGCCAGCAGCTTGGTCTGGGGAGGTGAAGCTTTCTTT
>TRBV5-1|NA|TRBJ2-5|NA
CASSLRGGETQYF
TGCGCCAGCAGCTTGAGGGGTGGAGAGACCCAGTACTTC
>TRBV27|NA|TRBJ2-2|TRBD1
CASSPWDRGTGELFF
TGTGCCAGCAGTCCCTGGGACAGGGGCACCGGGGAGCTGTTTTTT
>TRBV7-2|NA|TRBJ1-2|TRBD1
CASSRRDRSGYTF
TGTGCCAGCAGTCGCCGGGACAGGAGTGGCTACACCTTC
>TRBV7-8|NA|TRBJ1-5|TRBD1
CASSLVPRRDRGQQPQHF
TGTGCCAGCAGCTTAGTCCCCAGGCGGGACAGGGGGCAACAGCCCCAGCATTTT